This passage covers 15 T cell receptor beta chains from one sample sequenced in a study of blood T cell repertoires in COVID-19. Clones were read by immunoSEQ multiplex PCR, and TCRdb kept only the in-frame ones, dropping some. The sample records 220,000 or so clones, 70% to 90% being singletons. Material for sequencing was PBMCs or T cells enriched from blood (not recorded which). The receptors originated from a woman aged 50 to 60 with acute COVID-19.

A note on this clone: The sample carries other DNA sequences with the same CDR3. The J gene is TRBJ1-1, the V gene TRBV9; D uncertain. V lost 0 bases to trimming and J lost 0 bases, with 3 bases between them. CDR1 SGDLS and CDR2 YYNGEE come from the germline V gene. The CDR3 extends over 13 amino acids. The CDR3 sequence is CASSVALNTEAFF. CDR3 nucleotide sequence: TGTGCCAGCAGCGTAGCGTTGAACACTGAAGCTTTCTTT.

This clone was counted once. The V call is TRBV27, the J call TRBJ2-1, with D perhaps TRBD2 (5 bases). V shed 7 bases and J shed 1 base, with 17 bases lying between them. The CDR3 runs to 16 residues. The germline gives CDR1 MNHEY, CDR2 SMNVEV (reference sequence). The CDR3 region has the DNA TGTGCCAGCAAGTTCTCCGCGAGGGCTTCCTACAATGAGCAGTTCTTC. It encodes CASKFSARASYNEQFF.

This rearrangement joins TRBV2 to TRBJ1-2; possible D gene TRBD1, 5 bases. This CDR3 contains 12 residues. In germline, CDR1 is SNHLY, CDR2 FYNNEI. The germline V and J ends were trimmed by 6 bases and 3 bases, with 8 bases remaining between them. The CDR3 is CASRGPDYGYTF. CDR3 sequence (DNA): TGTGCCAGCAGGGGGCCGGACTATGGCTACACCTTC. The variable domain in full, completed from reference TRBV2 and TRBJ1-2, reads EPEVTQTPSHQVTQMGQEVILRCVPISNHLYFYWYRQILGQKVEFLVSFYNNEISEKSEIFDDQFSVERPDGSNFTLKIRSTKLEDSAMYFCASRGPDYGYTFGSGTRLTVV.

In its sample, this clone was seen once. The chain links TRBV28 to TRBJ2-1, with TRBD2 identical over 8 bases. Per the germline V gene, CDR1 is MDHEN and CDR2 is SYDVKM. V dropped 8 bases and J dropped 2; count of bases not matched to a gene: 8. The CDR3 totals 15 residues. The CDR3 DNA reads as TGTGCCAGCCAAGCGGGAGAAAAGCCCTACAATGAGCAGTTCTTC. This gives the protein CASQAGEKPYNEQFF. Full variable domain (outside the CDR3, taken from reference TRBV28 and TRBJ2-1): DVKVTQSSRYLVKRTGEKVFLECVQDMDHENMFWYRQDPGLGLRLIYFSYDVKMKEKGDIPEGYSVSREKKERFSLILESASTNQTSMYLCASQAGEKPYNEQFFGPGTRLTVL.

The chain combines TRBV4-3 with TRBJ2-7; tentatively, D is TRBD2 (6 bases). Looked up from germline, CDR1 is LGHNA and CDR2 is YSLEER. The CDR3 contains 15 residues. V was trimmed by 6 bases and J by 2 bases, leaving 17 bases between them. Here the CDR3 reads CASSPAVGGTYEQYF. CDR3 nucleotides: TGCGCCAGCAGTCCGGCTGTGGGGGGAACCTACGAGCAGTACTTC.

V gene TRBV6-2 or TRBV6-3 combines with J gene TRBJ1-1; TRBD1 matches at 7 bases. V dropped 2 bases and J dropped 6; count of bases not matched to a gene: 12. CDR3 length: 16 amino acids. Germline V lookup: CDR1 MNHEY, CDR2 SVGEGT. CDR3 sequence (DNA): TGTGCCAGCAGTTACAGACAGGGATACGGTGGACCTGAAGCTTTCTTT. It specifies CASSYRQGYGGPEAFF.

The V gene is TRBV11-2, the J gene TRBJ1-2; the D gene is possibly TRBD1 (6 bases). This CDR3 has 14 residues. Germline CDR1 is SGHAT and CDR2 is FQNNGV. V gave up 5 bases and J gave up 3 bases, with 13 bases separating them. CDR3 in DNA: TGTGCCAGCAGCCCAATACAGGGTTACTATGGCTACACCTTC. Translated, it gives CASSPIQGYYGYTF.

The V call is TRBV5-5, the J call TRBJ2-2, with TRBD2 as a possible D gene (6 bases). Per the germline V gene, CDR1 is SGHKS and CDR2 is YYEKEE (reference sequence). With 3 bases removed from V and 5 bases from J, the gap between germline ends came to 11 bases. This CDR3 is built from 14 residues. In DNA form, the CDR3 reads TGTGCCAGCAGCTCGGGACTCTCGACCGGGGAGCTGTTTTTT. This gives the protein CASSSGLSTGELFF.

The rearrangement links TRBV28 to TRBJ2-7; D gene ambiguous. The CDR3 spans 14 residues. CDR1 MDHEN and CDR2 SYDVKM come from the germline V gene. The V gene lost 5 bases and the J gene lost 3 bases, with 14 bases spanning the gap. The CDR3 DNA follows: TGTGCCAGCAGTGGCAGTCAAAAAATCTACGAGCAGTACTTC. Encoded protein: CASSGSQKIYEQYF.

This clone was seen just once. This chain links TRBV7-2 with TRBJ2-7, with TRBD1 matching over 7 bases. Germline CDR1 SGHTA, CDR2 FQGNSA. V lost 0 bases and J lost 5; bases outside the gene matches: 4. The CDR3 runs to 14 residues. The DNA of the CDR3 is TGTGCCAGCAGCTTAGCAGGGGGCGTCGACGAGCAGTACTTC. Encoded protein: CASSLAGGVDEQYF.

The rearrangement joins TRBV18 to TRBJ1-4, with a possible D match to TRBD1 (5 bases). The CDR3 is 16 amino acids. Trimming took off 3 bases at V and 0 bases at J, with 11 bases between the two ends. CDR1 and CDR2 from the germline V gene are KGHSH and LQKENI. CDR3 residues: CASSPIHRPTNEKLFF. Written as DNA, the CDR3 is TGTGCCAGCTCACCCATCCACAGGCCAACTAATGAAAAACTGTTTTTT.

This chain links TRBV5-1 with TRBJ2-1; 15 bases map to TRBD2. Trimming at V came to 3 bases and at J to 4 bases, leaving 5 bases not matched to a gene. Germline V lookup: CDR1 SGHRS, CDR2 YFSETQ. The CDR3 covers 17 residues. CDR3 in DNA: TGCGCCAGCAGCTCGGGACTAGCGGGAGGTCTATACAATGAGCAGTTCTTC. Encoded protein: CASSSGLAGGLYNEQFF.

The rearrangement links TRBV15 to TRBJ2-5; D perhaps matches TRBD2 (5 bases). Trimming left V 0 bases short and J 4 bases short, with 6 bases between. The germline gives CDR1 LNHNV, CDR2 YYDKDF (reference sequence). The CDR3 sequence is 13 residues long. CDR3 residues: CATSRDRGETQYF. Written as DNA, the CDR3 is TGTGCCACCAGCAGAGATCGGGGAGAGACCCAGTACTTC. The full variable domain, in which reference TRBV15 and TRBJ2-5 provide the parts outside the CDR3, is DAMVIQNPRYQVTQFGKPVTLSCSQTLNHNVMYWYQQKSSQAPKLLFHYYDKDFNNEADTPDNFQSRRPNTSFCFLDIRSPGLGDTAMYLCATSRDRGETQYFGPGTRLLVL.

The rearrangement uses TRBV7-9 and TRBJ1-4, with D perhaps matching TRBD1 (5 bases). V was shortened by 3 bases and J by 8 bases, with 13 bases between the two germline ends. The CDR3 sequence is 14 residues long. CDR1 SEHNR and CDR2 FQNEAQ come from the germline V gene (reference sequence). As DNA, the CDR3 is TGTGCCAGCAGCTTCGTCGTGAAGGGGGAAAAACTGTTTTTT. Translated, it gives CASSFVVKGEKLFF.

DNA for the CDR3: TGTGCCAGCAGTTTAGTCTATAATGAAAAACTGTTTTTT. It specifies CASSLVYNEKLFF. The genes are TRBV27 and TRBJ1-4; unclear D gene. The CDR3 is 13 amino acids. Germline CDR1 reads MNHEY; CDR2 reads SMNVEV (reference sequence). Trimming cost V 2 bases and J 4 bases, with 5 bases left between them.